This TCR beta chain was sequenced for a study of shared clonotypes between healthy human individuals. Study processing details: Without quality scores, immunoSEQ junctional reads could not be filtered like full-length reads. Only in-frame clones appear in the TCRdb table, and some are missing; sequencing was by immunoSEQ multiplex PCR. Clone size and V and J calls were adopted from that table, with D and trimming inferred from the DNA. This table has approximately 740,000 clones, 92% appearing once. Trimming removed 1 base at V and 8 bases at J, with 8 bases between. This CDR3 is 12 amino acids long. Germline V gene lookup returns CDR1 PRHDT and CDR2 FYEKMQ (reference sequence). This clone has only one observation. Its antigen is still unknown. Regarding the study as a whole: The small donor group covered limited genetic and exposure diversity. Naive subsets tended to show greater estimated richness than memory subsets.

CD8 cells classed as naive were CD45RO-negative and positively selected for CCR7, excluding terminally differentiated effector memory CD45RA+ cells. The healthy adult donors were HIV-negative and reported no recent acute infections or vaccinations. The sequence derives from a man aged 30-40 years in good health. The sequenced sample was naive CD8+ T cells sorted from blood. The J gene is TRBJ1-2, the V gene TRBV13; D remains ambiguous. CDR3 sequence: CASSLVEGGYTF. The CDR3, as DNA: TGTGCCAGCAGCTTAGTAGAAGGGGGCTACACCTTC.